Listed here is a single T cell receptor beta chain. This record belongs to a study of neoadjuvant anti-PD-1 for oral cavity cancer. The data were produced by immunoSEQ multiplex PCR, yet TCRdb's version contains in-frame clones alone and is incomplete. The data contain 75,000 to 100,000 clones, roughly four fifths of them singletons. The sample in question was PBMCs, obtained before nivolumab (anti-PD-1) treatment. The sequence came from a person between 35 and 79 years old with oral cavity squamous cell carcinoma.

This CDR3 reads CASSPPSGRGYEQYF. DNA of the CDR3: TGCGCCAGCTCCCCACCTAGCGGGAGAGGCTACGAGCAGTACTTC. This sequence joins TRBV5-1 and TRBJ2-7, with 10 bases aligning to TRBD2. Germline V CDR1 and CDR2: SGHRS, YFSETQ. Trimming removed 7 bases from V and 3 bases from J; junction bases left unmatched: 10. CDR3 length: 15 residues.